The next 30 T cell receptor beta chains were all read from a single sample in a study of beta chain features in type 1 diabetes. The investigators reverse transcribed all of the isolated RNA, so they sequenced expressed TCRB transcripts. The data were produced by immunoSEQ multiplex PCR, yet TCRdb's version contains in-frame clones alone and is incomplete. The table includes approximately 150,000 clones, roughly 10% detected once. What was sequenced was naive CD4+ T cells from blood. The source is a man between 18 and 35 years old in good health.

The chain employs TRBV2 and TRBJ2-7; TRBD2 aligns across 14 bases. Trimming cost V 6 bases and J 2 bases; bases outside gene matches: 3. Germline CDR1 and CDR2: SNHLY and FYNNEI. This CDR3 has 15 residues. The CDR3 bases are TGTGCCAGCAGGGGACTAGCGGGGGCCCCCTACGAGCAGTACTTC. It is translated as CASRGLAGAPYEQYF.

The gene calls are TRBV14 and TRBJ2-5; D might be TRBD2 (6 bases). The CDR3 spans 13 residues. V lost 4 bases and J 5 bases, leaving 11 bases between the germline ends. The germline V gene encodes CDR1 SGHDN and CDR2 FVKESK. The CDR3, as DNA: TGTGCCAGCAGCCGAGGGACTTTGGAGACCCAGTACTTC. Amino acids: CASSRGTLETQYF. The full variable domain, in which reference TRBV14 and TRBJ2-5 provide the parts outside the CDR3, is EAGVTQFPSHSVIEKGQTVTLRCDPISGHDNLYWYRRVMGKEIKFLLHFVKESKQDESGMPNNRFLAERTGGTYSTLKVQPAELEDSGVYFCASSRGTLETQYFGPGTRLLVL.

This clone was observed a handful of times. V is TRBV5-4 and J is TRBJ2-3, with D perhaps TRBD1 (6 bases). V was pared by 4 bases and J by 2 bases, with 11 bases between. Germline CDR1 SGHNT, CDR2 YYREEE (reference sequence). The CDR3 has 14 amino acids. Here the CDR3 DNA reads TGTGCCAGCAGCAACCGACAGGCCACAGATACGCAGTATTTT. This gives the protein CASSNRQATDTQYF.

This clone was seen a few times. The CDR3 sequence: CASSPPSLRGGIGEQFF. The CDR3, as DNA: TGTGCCAGCAGCCCTCCAAGTCTGCGGGGGGGCATAGGTGAGCAGTTCTTC. This sequence joins TRBV7-2 and TRBJ2-1; 9 bases align to TRBD2. The CDR3 runs 17 residues. The V gene end was trimmed by 5 bases and the J gene end by 9 bases; junction bases not matched to a gene: 17. Germline assignment: CDR1 SGHTA and CDR2 FQGNSA.

The V gene is TRBV2, the J gene TRBJ2-6; TRBD1 agrees at 9 bases. Germline-derived CDR1 and CDR2 are SNHLY and FYNNEI. The CDR3 is made up of 16 amino acids. V lost 4 bases and J lost 2; bases outside the gene matches: 3. CDR3 DNA: TGTGCCAGCAGTGGGACAGGGGTGGCTGGGGCCAACGTCCTGACTTTC. It yields the protein CASSGTGVAGANVLTF.

V usage is TRBV11-1 and J usage is TRBJ2-1; perhaps TRBD2 as D (7 bases). Looked up from germline, CDR1 is SGHAT and CDR2 is FQDESV (reference sequence). The CDR3 covers 14 residues. Trimming took off 8 bases at V and 0 bases at J, with 11 bases between the two ends. The CDR3 protein is CASGGASSYNEQFF. The CDR3 DNA reads as TGTGCCAGCGGGGGGGCCAGCTCCTACAATGAGCAGTTCTTC.

V gene TRBV15 combines with J gene TRBJ2-7; the match to TRBD1 covers 8 bases. V was pared by 0 bases and J by 12 bases, with 7 bases of the junction left unmatched. CDR3 length: 13 amino acids. The germline V gene has CDR1 LNHNV and CDR2 YYDKDF (reference sequence). The CDR3 coding sequence is TGTGCCACCAGCAGAGATAGACAGGGGATGGGGTACTTC. It translates to CATSRDRQGMGYF.

This clone has a count of ten or more. The rearrangement joins TRBV29-1 to TRBJ2-1; TRBD1 agrees at 8 bases. The germline CDR1 and CDR2 sequences are SQVTM and ANQGSEA. The CDR3 consists of 17 residues. V lost 0 bases to trimming and J lost 0 bases; unmatched junction nucleotides: 7. The CDR3 loop reads CSVEDRGDRSSYNEQFF. In DNA form, the CDR3 reads TGCAGCGTTGAAGATCGAGGGGACAGGAGCTCCTACAATGAGCAGTTCTTC.

This clone was recorded a few times. J is TRBJ2-6 and V is TRBV7-8, with D perhaps TRBD1 (5 bases). Trimming left V 4 bases short and J 0 bases short, with 16 bases between. The CDR3 extends over 18 amino acids. CDR1 and CDR2 from the germline V gene are SGHVS and FQNEAQ. Here the CDR3 reads CASSSQSGLDSGANVLTF. Here the CDR3 DNA reads TGTGCCAGCAGCTCTCAGTCAGGGTTGGACTCTGGGGCCAACGTCCTGACTTTC. Full variable domain (rest looked up from reference TRBV7-8 and TRBJ2-6): GAGVSQSPRYKVAKRGQDVALRCDPISGHVSLFWYQQALGQGPEFLTYFQNEAQLDKSGLPSDRFFAERPEGSVSTLKIQRTQQEDSAVYLCASSSQSGLDSGANVLTFGAGSRLTVL.

The chain links TRBV19 to TRBJ2-2, with TRBD1 matching 11 bases. The CDR3 length is 14 residues. V dropped 7 bases and J dropped 6; count of bases not matched to a gene: 4. The germline V gene encodes CDR1 LNHDA and CDR2 SQIVND (reference sequence). The DNA of the CDR3 is TGTGCCAGTACCCGGACAGGGGGCCCCGGGGAGCTGTTTTTT. Its protein is CASTRTGGPGELFF.

The rearrangement joins TRBV30 to TRBJ1-4; weak D call: TRBD1 (5 bases). Germline V lookup: CDR1 GTSNPN, CDR2 SVGIG (reference sequence). There are 13 residues in the CDR3. Trimming pared 6 bases from V and 1 base from J, leaving 9 bases between. Here the CDR3 DNA reads TGTGCCTGCGCGACAGAAACTAATGAAAAACTGTTTTTT. Amino acids: CACATETNEKLFF. The full variable domain, completed using reference TRBV30 and TRBJ1-4, is SQTIHQWPATLVQPVGSPLSLECTVEGTSNPNLYWYRQAAGRGLQLLFYSVGIGQISSEVPQNLSASRPQDRQFILSSKKLLLSDSGFYLCACATETNEKLFFGSGTQLSVL.

J is TRBJ1-2 and V is TRBV19; 10 positions agree with TRBD1. This CDR3 is 15 amino acids long. The germline V gene has CDR1 LNHDA and CDR2 SQIVND (reference sequence). V lost 8 bases to trimming and J lost 4 bases; unmatched junction nucleotides: 10. CDR3 sequence (DNA): TGTGCCAGTTCAACCGGGACAGGGGCGGTCTATGGCTACACCTTC. Translated: CASSTGTGAVYGYTF.

This clone was counted a few times. The CDR3 is CASSLGRWDRGYGYTF. CDR3 DNA sequence: TGCGCCAGCAGCTTGGGAAGATGGGACAGGGGCTATGGCTACACCTTC. The chain combines TRBV5-1 with TRBJ1-2; 10 bases agree with TRBD1. Germline CDR1 SGHRS, CDR2 YFSETQ. Trimming cost V 0 bases and J 4 bases; bases outside gene matches: 6. The CDR3 runs 16 residues.

The genes are TRBV5-8 and TRBJ1-6, with D unresolved. Germline V gene lookup returns CDR1 SGHTS and CDR2 YDEGEE. This CDR3 is 12 amino acids long. Trimming pared 2 bases from V and 8 bases from J, leaving 5 bases between. The CDR3 region has the DNA TGTGCCAGCAGCTTTCTTTATTCACCCCTCCACTTT. Residues: CASSFLYSPLHF.

This rearrangement joins TRBV23-1 to TRBJ2-5, with TRBD1 as a possible D gene (6 bases). TRBV23-1 is known as an ORF, though its function is uncertain. With 6 bases removed from V and 5 bases from J, the gap between germline ends came to 13 bases. The CDR3 sequence is 13 residues long. Written as DNA, the CDR3 is TGCGCCAGCAGCCAGGCAGGGGTCGAGACCCAGTACTTC. It codes for CASSQAGVETQYF.

The chain combines TRBV4-2 with TRBJ2-3; 11 bases match TRBD2. Germline V CDR1 and CDR2: LGHNA, YNFKEQ. V lost 0 bases to trimming and J lost 9 bases; unmatched junction nucleotides: 8. The CDR3 runs 16 residues. The CDR3 region has the DNA TGTGCCAGCAGCCAAGAGACTAGCGGGGCCCGGGACACGCAGTATTTT. It is translated as CASSQETSGARDTQYF.

The chain recombines TRBV5-6 with TRBJ2-5; 9 nucleotides agree with TRBD1. CDR3 size: 14 residues. CDR1 and CDR2 (germline): SGHDT, YYEEEE. The trim removed 4 bases at V and 4 bases at J, leaving 5 bases unmatched. The CDR3 spells CASSPGQGRETQYF. CDR3 sequence (DNA): TGTGCCAGCAGCCCGGGACAGGGACGAGAGACCCAGTACTTC.

V is TRBV15 and J is TRBJ1-1; D might be TRBD1 (5 bases). Trimming shortened V by 1 base and J by 1 base, and 10 bases separated the two germline ends. The CDR3 is 15 residues long. Per germline, CDR1 LNHNV and CDR2 YYDKDF (reference sequence). CDR3 sequence (DNA): TGTGCCACCAGCAGAGCAGGGTTCGGGAACACTGAAGCTTTCTTT. Its translation is CATSRAGFGNTEAFF.

Only a few counts were recorded for this clone. The chain combines TRBV21-1 with TRBJ2-2; TRBD2, the table's D call, was not compared with the DNA. TRBV21-1 is a pseudogene locus. This CDR3 is built from 16 residues. For the CDR3, the DNA is TGTGCCAGCAGCAAAGTTAGGACTAAAAACACCGGGGAGCTGTTTTTT. This gives the protein CASSKVRTKNTGELFF.

In this sample, this clone turned up a few times. The chain carries TRBV19 and TRBJ2-5; TRBD2 might be the D (5 bases). The length of the CDR3 is 13 residues. Per germline, CDR1 LNHDA and CDR2 SQIVND (reference sequence). V was trimmed by 6 bases and J by 7 bases, leaving 15 bases between them. The CDR3 region has the DNA TGTGCCAGTAGCCCCGCAGCCCGGGGGACCCAGTACTTC. It is translated as CASSPAARGTQYF.

This clone was picked up a small number of times. The genes are TRBV6-5 and TRBJ1-3, with D possibly being TRBD1 (5 bases). There are 16 residues in the CDR3. Trimming pared 4 bases from V and 3 bases from J, leaving 16 bases between. Germline CDR1 MNHEY, CDR2 SVGAGI. The CDR3 bases are TGTGCCAGCAGTTTCACCCTCCCAGGGTTTGGAAACACCATATATTTT. Encoded protein: CASSFTLPGFGNTIYF.

This clone was observed a few times. The DNA of the CDR3 is TGTGCCAGCAGCGTAGTTGGGACAGGGGGTCGGGGCACAGATACGCAGTATTTT. Amino acid sequence: CASSVVGTGGRGTDTQYF. V and J are TRBV9 and TRBJ2-3, with TRBD1 matching over 11 bases. Trimming removed 0 bases from V and 1 base from J; junction bases left unmatched: 7. Germline V gene data show CDR1 as SGDLS and CDR2 as YYNGEE. CDR3 size: 18 residues.

The V and J genes are TRBV7-9 and TRBJ2-3; 9 bases map to TRBD2. J lost 4 bases, V lost 3 bases, and 5 bases had no gene match. This CDR3 contains 15 residues. Germline CDR1 and CDR2: SEHNR and FQNEAQ (reference sequence). The CDR3 sequence: CASSFTERGADTQYF. CDR3 nucleotides: TGTGCCAGCAGCTTTACGGAGCGGGGGGCAGATACGCAGTATTTT.

The chain employs TRBV11-2 and TRBJ1-2; TRBD1 is a possible D gene (5 bases). The V and J ends lost 5 bases and 6 bases respectively, with 7 bases between them. This CDR3 is built from 11 residues. Germline CDR1 and CDR2: SGHAT and FQNNGV. The CDR3, as DNA: TGTGCCAGCAGCCTCAGGGATGGCTACACCTTC. Translation: CASSLRDGYTF.

This rearrangement joins TRBV18 to TRBJ1-2; D is uncertain. The CDR3 sequence is 12 residues long. The V and J ends lost 4 bases and 6 bases respectively, with 9 bases between them. Germline V gene data show CDR1 as KGHSH and CDR2 as LQKENI. CDR3 coding DNA: TGTGCCAGCTCACTCGGTCCCGATGGCTACACCTTC. Protein: CASSLGPDGYTF.

The sample holds a few counts of this clone. The J gene is TRBJ2-5, the V gene TRBV6-5; D may be TRBD1 (6 bases). V gave up 4 bases and J gave up 5 bases, with 17 bases separating them. The CDR3 length is 15 residues. The germline gives CDR1 MNHEY, CDR2 SVGAGI. CDR3 residues: CASSFIRGFGETQYF. In DNA form, the CDR3 reads TGTGCCAGCAGTTTTATCAGGGGTTTTGGGGAGACCCAGTACTTC.

This clone was counted between two and nine times. The V gene is TRBV11-2, the J gene TRBJ2-1, with D perhaps matching TRBD1 (6 bases). CDR1 is SGHAT and CDR2 is FQNNGV in the germline V gene. The V end was cut by 1 base, the J end by 5 bases, with 12 bases between. The CDR3 contains 15 residues. CDR3 in DNA: TGTGCCAGCAGCTTAGCCCGGACAGCGGACAATGAGCAGTTCTTC. The encoded protein is CASSLARTADNEQFF. The variable domain in full, completed from reference TRBV11-2 and TRBJ2-1, reads EAGVAQSPRYKIIEKRQSVAFWCNPISGHATLYWYQQILGQGPKLLIQFQNNGVVDDSQLPKDRFSAERLKGVDSTLKIQPAKLEDSAVYLCASSLARTADNEQFFGPGTRLTVL.

The chain employs TRBV5-1 and TRBJ2-5, with 8 bases fitting TRBD2. Germline trimming cut 2 bases from V and 2 bases from J; bases unmatched to any gene: 8. This CDR3 is built from 16 residues. Germline V gene sequence: CDR1 SGHRS, CDR2 YFSETQ. The CDR3 sequence: CASSLGGTSGQETQYF. In nucleotides, the CDR3 is TGCGCCAGCAGCTTAGGTGGAACTAGCGGACAAGAGACCCAGTACTTC. Full variable domain (remainder filled in from reference TRBV5-1 and TRBJ2-5): KAGVTQTPRYLIKTRGQQVTLSCSPISGHRSVSWYQQTPGQGLQFLFEYFSETQRNKGNFPGRFSGRQFSNSRSEMNVSTLELGDSALYLCASSLGGTSGQETQYFGPGTRLLVL.

The rearrangement uses TRBV6-5 and TRBJ2-7, with D unclear. The CDR3 totals 14 residues. With 5 bases removed from V and 0 bases from J, the gap between germline ends came to 11 bases. The germline V gene encodes CDR1 MNHEY and CDR2 SVGAGI. The CDR3 loop reads CASSLQVASYEQYF. In nucleotides, the CDR3 is TGTGCCAGCAGTCTCCAGGTCGCCTCCTACGAGCAGTACTTC.

This clone was observed a few times. The rearrangement joins TRBV18 to TRBJ2-7; 7 nucleotides line up with TRBD2. CDR1 is KGHSH and CDR2 is LQKENI in the germline V gene. With V trimmed by 2 bases and J by 6 bases, 4 bases remained unmatched. The CDR3 is made up of 13 amino acids. CDR3 sequence: CASSPGGGREQYF. CDR3 coding DNA: TGTGCCAGCTCACCAGGCGGGGGACGCGAGCAGTACTTC.